The 18 T cell receptor beta chains below come from one sample, sequenced in a study of vaccination and CD4 T cells after COVID-19. These receptors' antigens are unknown. Sequencing of cultured CD4+ T cell DNA used the Oncomine TCR Beta short-read assay. TCRdb fed the PCR reads into MiXCR, producing one record per CDR3 protein. The data show some 8,600 distinct CDR3 sequences, around 72% seen once. The sample's treatment: approximately 10-day PBMC culture with coronavirus spike peptide pools or control peptides (ViraFEST assay). Sample: CD4+ T cells from blood, cultured in vitro. The receptors stem from a human donor who had recovered from COVID-19.

The chain carries TRBV11-3 and TRBJ2-5; no firm D call. The CDR3 spans 15 residues. Per germline, CDR1 SGHNT and CDR2 YENEEA. V lost 3 bases and J 5 bases, leaving 16 bases between the germline ends. The CDR3 loop reads CASSLGTPSRETQYF. The CDR3 region has the DNA TGTGCCAGCAGCTTGGGCACCCCCTCGCGGGAGACCCAGTACTTC.

The rearrangement joins TRBV27 to TRBJ1-6; D gene unclear. Trimming took 2 bases from V and 4 from J, leaving 9 bases between them. Germline V CDR1 and CDR2: MNHEY, SMNVEV (reference sequence). This CDR3 is 15 amino acids long. Here the CDR3 reads CASSLEPPYNSPLHF. The CDR3 DNA is TGTGCCAGCAGTTTAGAACCGCCGTATAATTCACCCCTCCACTTT.

V usage is TRBV20-1 and J usage is TRBJ2-3, with 7 positions matching TRBD1. Germline lookup yields CDR1 DFQATT and CDR2 SNEGSKA (reference sequence). This CDR3 region has 16 residues. Trimming cost V 2 bases and J 1 base; bases outside gene matches: 9. The CDR3 reads CSARRGTARGTDTQYF. CDR3 nucleotides: TGCAGTGCTAGAAGAGGGACAGCCCGGGGCACAGATACGCAGTATTTT.

This clonotype was seen just once. The chain combines TRBV7-2 with TRBJ1-2; 9 positions agree with TRBD1. Trimming took 5 bases from V and 4 from J; bases not matched to a gene: 8. CDR3 size: 15 residues. CDR1 and CDR2 from the germline V gene are SGHTA and FQGNSA. The CDR3 sequence is CASSVRDRDGYGYTF. For the CDR3, the DNA is TGTGCCAGCAGCGTACGGGACAGGGATGGCTATGGCTACACCTTC. Full variable domain (remainder filled in from reference TRBV7-2 and TRBJ1-2): GAGVSQSPSNKVTEKGKDVELRCDPISGHTALYWYRQSLGQGLEFLIYFQGNSAPDKSGLPSDRFSAERTGGSVSTLTIQRTQQEDSAVYLCASSVRDRDGYGYTFGSGTRLTVV.

The J gene is TRBJ1-3, the V gene TRBV6-5; the D is unclear. CDR1 and CDR2 from the germline V gene are MNHEY and SVGAGI. CDR3 length: 17 residues. V dropped 2 bases and J dropped 2 bases, with 16 bases sitting between them. CDR3 residues: CASSYRTPRETGNTIYF. The CDR3 DNA reads TGTGCCAGCAGTTACCGGACCCCAAGGGAGACTGGAAACACCATATATTTT.

This clonotype appeared a few times. The chain recombines TRBV20-1 with TRBJ1-2; D ambiguous. V was shortened by 3 bases and J by 6 bases, with 8 bases between the two germline ends. The V gene's germline CDR1 is DFQATT and CDR2 SNEGSKA (reference sequence). The CDR3 runs 11 residues. Here the CDR3 DNA reads TGCAGTGCTAGGGGCAGGCATGGCTACACCTTC. The encoded protein is CSARGRHGYTF.

This clonotype was detected a few times. The chain links TRBV10-3 to TRBJ1-2, with D unresolved. The germline CDR1 and CDR2 sequences are ENHRY and SYGVKD. Trimming took off 8 bases at V and 7 bases at J, with 20 bases between the two ends. This CDR3 has 14 residues. Here the CDR3 DNA reads TGTGCCATCTCCCCCCGGGAAGCGGCGCGTGGCTACACCTTC. It codes for CAISPREAARGYTF.

This clonotype was observed a handful of times. The gene calls are TRBV27 and TRBJ2-1, with 8 bases identical to TRBD2. The J call may not be correct, given that the DNA end is closer to TRBJ2-7. This CDR3 comprises 14 residues. Germline loops: CDR1 MNHEY, CDR2 SMNVEV (reference sequence). The CDR3 loop is CASSDPGLGREQYF. The CDR3 DNA reads TGTGCCAGCAGTGATCCGGGACTAGGAAGGGAGCAGTACTTC.

The V call is TRBV12-3 or TRBV12-4, the J call TRBJ1-6; 9 bases match TRBD1. V was pared by 6 bases and J by 5 bases, with 8 bases of the junction left unmatched. This CDR3 has 16 amino acids. CDR3 amino acids: CASRPGGTGNNSPLHF. In DNA, the CDR3 is TGTGCCAGCAGACCCGGCGGGACAGGGAATAATTCACCCCTCCACTTT.

This clonotype has just a few counts. This chain links TRBV2 with TRBJ2-1, with 9 bases that match TRBD2. V was pared by 4 bases and J by 4 bases, with 8 bases of the junction left unmatched. Per the germline V gene, CDR1 is SNHLY and CDR2 is FYNNEI. The CDR3 sequence is 16 residues long. The CDR3 protein is CASSAAGGTFYNEQFF. The CDR3 bases are TGTGCCAGCAGTGCAGCGGGGGGTACGTTTTACAATGAGCAGTTCTTC.

Points on this clonotype: An end of the junction does not agree with germline; a read error may underlie this. V gene TRBV28 combines with J gene TRBJ2-2, with a weak D call TRBD2 (6 bases). The CDR3 extends over 15 amino acids. Per germline, CDR1 MDHEN and CDR2 SYDVKM. CDR3 sequence (DNA): TGTGCAAGCAATCGGGACTTCCCTAACACCGGGGAGCTGTTTTTT. This sequence encodes CASNRDFPNTGELFF.

V usage is TRBV18 and J usage is TRBJ1-5, with 9 bases matching TRBD1. Germline V gene sequence: CDR1 KGHSH, CDR2 LQKENI. Trimming at V came to 3 bases and at J to 5 bases, leaving 5 bases not matched to a gene. This CDR3 has 15 residues. The CDR3 coding sequence is TGTGCCAGCTCACCGGGACAGGGCCTCCATCAGCCCCAGCATTTT. This sequence encodes CASSPGQGLHQPQHF.

The V call is TRBV7-2, the J call TRBJ2-3, with a weak D call TRBD2 (6 bases). Per the germline V gene, CDR1 is SGHTA and CDR2 is FQGNSA. The CDR3 extends over 15 amino acids. The V and J ends lost 5 bases and 1 base respectively, with 13 bases between them. As DNA, the CDR3 is TGTGCCAGCAGCGCCGGAGGGGATGGCACAGATACGCAGTATTTT. Encoded protein: CASSAGGDGTDTQYF.

The chain carries TRBV7-8 and TRBJ1-1, with 11 bases that match TRBD1. CDR1 and CDR2 from the germline V gene are SGHVS and FQNEAQ. The CDR3 is 15 amino acids. Trimming at V came to 5 bases and at J to 6 bases, leaving 8 bases not matched to a gene. The CDR3 DNA sequence: TGTGCCAGCAGCCACAGGGACAGGGGGTTAGCTGAAGCTTTCTTT. This encodes CASSHRDRGLAEAFF.

The chain links TRBV7-9 to TRBJ1-2; D possibly corresponds to TRBD1 (6 bases). Germline V gene sequence: CDR1 SEHNR, CDR2 FQNEAQ (reference sequence). The CDR3 consists of 20 residues. Trimming took 5 bases from V and 0 from J, leaving 28 bases between them. The CDR3 sequence: CASSPRYDRTADHSNYGYTF. In DNA, the CDR3 is TGTGCCAGCAGCCCCAGATACGATCGGACAGCGGATCATTCTAACTATGGCTACACCTTC.

The chain has TRBV7-2 and TRBJ1-1; tentative D call: TRBD1 (5 bases). Trimming removed 1 base at V and 5 bases at J, with 8 bases between. Germline V gene sequence: CDR1 SGHTA, CDR2 FQGNSA. The CDR3 totals 13 residues. The CDR3 DNA reads as TGTGCCAGCAGCTTAGAACAGGCGACTGAAGCTTTCTTT. As protein: CASSLEQATEAFF.

This sequence joins TRBV15 and TRBJ2-3; tentative D call: TRBD2 (7 bases). V dropped 0 bases and J dropped 8 bases, with 21 bases sitting between them. This CDR3 region has 17 residues. Germline lookup yields CDR1 LNHNV and CDR2 YYDKDF (reference sequence). DNA of the CDR3: TGTGCCACCAGCAGAGATGGGTCGGCCAATAGGGGGGGTACGCAGTATTTT. This codes for CATSRDGSANRGGTQYF.

This chain uses TRBV20-1 with TRBJ2-5; 14 positions match TRBD2. CDR1 and CDR2 from the germline V gene are DFQATT and SNEGSKA (reference sequence). Germline trimming cut 5 bases from V and 1 base from J; bases unmatched to any gene: 9. This CDR3 has 17 amino acids. The CDR3 here is CSAEGTSGSKLQETQYF. The CDR3 coding sequence is TGCAGTGCTGAGGGGACTAGCGGGAGCAAGCTCCAAGAGACCCAGTACTTC.